The rows below give T cell receptor beta chains drawn from one sample of a study of T cells after yellow fever vaccination. TCRdb fed the 5' RACE reads into MiXCR, producing one record per CDR3 protein. The sample records a few hundred thousand distinct CDR3 sequences, roughly 8.7% being singletons. The source material was CD4+ T cells sorted from PBMCs, sampled 5 days after the yellow fever booster vaccination. These receptor sequences come from a man aged 18 to 30 who received the YFV17D yellow fever vaccine. The CDR3 runs from the conserved cysteine through the conserved F or W. The order of the fields is V gene, clone size, J gene, D gene, CDR3 protein, CDR3 DNA. D genes are given only for firm matches. The size entry is marked missing in some rows and otherwise reads once, few, many or a size class.

TRBV5-1	few	TRBJ1-2	.	CASSLEGRAYGYTF	TGCGCCAGCAGCTTGGAGGGCCGGGCCTATGGCTACACCTTC
TRBV20-1	.	TRBJ1-1	.	CSAPFAGRGNTEAFF	TGCAGTGCTCCCTTCGCAGGGCGGGGGAACACTGAAGCTTTCTTT
TRBV5-5	few	TRBJ2-3	.	CASSLLADSTDTQYF	TGTGCCAGCAGCTTGTTGGCAGACAGCACAGATACGCAGTATTTT
TRBV4-3	many	TRBJ1-2	.	CASSPTVAGGYTF	TGCGCCAGCAGCCCGACCGTTGCTGGTGGCTACACCTTC
TRBV4-3	.	TRBJ2-5	.	CASSHLGSRETQYF	TGCGCCAGCAGCCATCTAGGGTCCCGGGAGACCCAGTACTTC
TRBV27	.	TRBJ2-5	.	CASGPPGVGETQYF	TGTGCCAGCGGCCCCCCTGGCGTAGGAGAGACCCAGTACTTC
TRBV12-3/TRBV12-4	few	TRBJ1-6	.	CASRIPGPGALHF	TGTGCCAGCAGAATCCCAGGACCAGGGGCCCTCCACTTT
TRBV4-1	.	TRBJ2-6	.	CASSQDRWQGSSGANVLTF	TGCGCCAGCAGCCAAGATCGGTGGCAGGGATCCTCTGGGGCCAACGTCCTGACTTTC
TRBV24-1	few	TRBJ2-2	TRBD1	CATSARQGNRSTGELFF	TGTGCCACCAGTGCGAGACAGGGGAACCGTTCAACCGGGGAGCTGTTTTTT
TRBV4-3	few	TRBJ2-1	.	CASSRTTSIEQFF	TGCGCCAGCAGCCGTACAACGAGCATTGAGCAGTTCTTC
TRBV12-5	many	TRBJ1-1	.	CASGLVLPGDDTEAFF	TGTGCTAGTGGTTTGGTACTGCCGGGGGACGACACTGAAGCTTTCTTT
TRBV6-6	few	TRBJ2-5	TRBD2	CASTPPGGETQYF	TGTGCCAGCACTCCCCCGGGGGGGGAGACCCAGTACTTC
TRBV6-2/TRBV6-3	.	TRBJ1-2	.	CASSYRRGNYGYTF	TGTGCCAGCAGTTACCGCAGGGGTAACTATGGCTACACCTTC
TRBV5-1	.	TRBJ2-7	TRBD1	CASRRTGEEEQYF	TGCGCCAGCAGACGGACAGGGGAGGAAGAGCAGTACTTC
TRBV9	few	TRBJ1-4	TRBD1	CASRASGTGNEKLFF	TGTGCCAGCAGGGCCTCCGGGACAGGAAATGAAAAACTGTTTTTT
TRBV2	few	TRBJ1-5	.	CASTPNGGAYQPQHF	TGTGCCAGCACCCCAAACGGGGGGGCGTATCAGCCCCAGCATTTT
TRBV11-2	few	TRBJ1-1	TRBD1	CASSLAGGRTSEAFF	TGTGCCAGCAGCTTAGCAGGGGGAAGGACCTCTGAAGCTTTCTTT
TRBV10-3	.	TRBJ1-1	TRBD1	CAISAPRQGRDEAFF	TGTGCCATCAGTGCTCCACGACAGGGGCGGGATGAAGCTTTCTTT
TRBV6-2/TRBV6-3	few	TRBJ2-7	TRBD2	CASSFLAGAFYEQYF	TGTGCCAGCAGTTTTCTAGCGGGGGCCTTCTACGAGCAGTACTTC
TRBV7-2	.	TRBJ1-1	.	CASSFSATNTEAFF	TGTGCCAGCAGCTTCTCCGCCACAAACACTGAAGCTTTCTTT
TRBV20-1	.	TRBJ1-6	.	CSASGGDRPLHF	TGCAGTGCTAGCGGCGGGGATAGGCCCCTCCACTTT
TRBV27	many	TRBJ1-2	.	CASRPEFGYGYTF	TGTGCCAGCCGGCCAGAGTTTGGTTATGGCTACACCTTC
TRBV11-2	.	TRBJ2-3	.	CASSSPGEGFADTQYF	TGTGCCAGCAGCTCCCCAGGGGAAGGGTTCGCAGATACGCAGTATTTT
TRBV6-1	few	TRBJ1-6	.	CASSEDSTYNSPLHF	TGTGCCAGCAGTGAGGACAGTACCTATAATTCACCCCTCCACTTT
TRBV7-9	few	TRBJ1-6	TRBD1	CASSWDSFNSPLHF	TGTGCCAGCAGCTGGGACAGCTTCAATTCACCCCTCCACTTT
TRBV6-2/TRBV6-3	few	TRBJ1-5	.	CAADDRRIGQPQHF	TGTGCCGCCGACGACAGGCGAATAGGTCAGCCCCAGCATTTT
TRBV20-1	.	TRBJ2-1	.	CSAAAPSSYNEQFF	TGCAGTGCTGCAGCTCCCAGCTCCTACAATGAGCAGTTCTTC